This TCR beta chain originates from a study of OX40 agonist ivuxolimab in advanced cancers. Turning to the overall study: Ivuxolimab, which targeted the costimulatory receptor OX40 (CD134), was an agonistic, fully human IgG2 monoclonal antibody. Intravenous ivuxolimab was administered to patients every 2 weeks at six dose levels: 0.01, 0.1, 0.3, 1.5, 3 and 10 mg/kg. Of the approximately 50 dose-escalation patients, hepatocellular carcinoma was present in approximately 20, melanoma in around 15, renal cell carcinoma in 9 and head and neck cancer in 9. A male proportion of roughly 80% and a mean age of approximately 58 years, ranging from 23 to 79, were recorded for the dose-escalation cohort. Prior anti-PD-1, anti-PD-L1 or anti-CTLA-4 therapy was permitted, and 40% of dose-escalation patients had received checkpoint inhibitors. Partial responses occurred in three dose-escalation patients, of whom one had hepatocellular carcinoma and two had cutaneous melanoma. The point of sequencing TCRbeta in the periphery was to test whether ivuxolimab changed TCR sequence diversity and drove clonal T-cell expansion. The paper describes the monotherapy dose-escalation part (N = 52 patients) of the phase I trial of ivuxolimab. Here is what the overall study found, with its caveats: After ivuxolimab, CD8+ T cells had more expanded clones than CD4+ T cells on average. Low levels of normalized T-cell clonal expansion were also seen in some patients who did not respond. In the 0.1-3.0 mg/kg groups, partial responders had among the lowest normalized peripheral clonal expansion, particularly in CD8+ T cells. At doses of 0.1 to 3.0 mg/kg, clonal expansion of both CD4+ and CD8+ T cells in blood was seen between baseline and week 6. Antigen specificity was not determined for the clonally expanded peripheral T cells.

Remarks on this clone: What antigen it recognizes has not been identified. Qualities for individual bases were not recorded, and no much larger clone is one base off.

To sequence the TCRbeta CDR3 region, genomic DNA was isolated from the sorted cells. The immunoSEQ Assay was used to sequence the TCRbeta CDR3 regions. TCRdb took this table from immuneACCESS and kept in-frame rearrangements with V and J called. Such tables lack part of the clones; where checked against another copy, unresolved V genes explain under half of the gap, and the rest is unexplained. In this sample the table shows about 100,000 clones, under 95% of which occur a single time. Approximately 0.54% of the sample is held by the ten biggest clonotypes. The trial excluded patients who had a history of autoimmune disease or were on systemic immunosuppression. Peripheral blood for TCR sequencing was collected from all dose cohorts at baseline, on cycle 4 day 1, and on cycle 7 day 1. Samples came from an open-label, multicenter, first-in-human phase I dose-escalation trial of ivuxolimab. Adults with locally advanced or metastatic head and neck squamous cell, hepatocellular, melanoma or renal cell carcinoma were enrolled in the trial. Before TCR sequencing, CD4+ T cells and CD8+ T cells from peripheral blood were sorted into separate populations.

This TCR was sampled from an adult with an advanced solid tumor such as melanoma, head and neck, liver or kidney cancer. The sequenced sample was CD4+ or CD8+ T cells sorted from blood, obtained in a trial of the OX40 agonist ivuxolimab.

The nucleotide sequence reads TGTGCCACCAGCAGAGTGACAGATACGCAGTATTTT. The translation is CATSRVTDTQYF. The chain couples TRBV15 to TRBJ2-3; the D gene identity is not certain. The CDR3 runs 12 amino acids, cysteine and phenylalanine included. The read is trimmed to its CDR3 DNA, 36 bases read in frame from base 1. Trimming costs V 1 base and J 3 bases, and their ends lie 2 bases apart. The germline V gene (reference sequence) provides CDR1 LNHNV and CDR2 YYDKDF.